This is a list of T cell receptor beta chains from one sample in a study of regulatory and conventional T cells in RAG deficiency. Libraries were prepared by immunoSEQ multiplex PCR; TCRdb keeps only in-frame clonotypes and omits some of them. The data show more than 5,500 clones, around 82% seen once. Another study also made use of these data, one on regulatory T cells.

Sequencing was performed on CD8+ T cells sorted from blood. The receptors derive from a human donor in good health. Both conserved end residues are part of each CDR3. Fields, in order: clone size, J gene, V gene, CDR3 length, D gene, CDR3 DNA, CDR3 protein. The D gene is left open where the match is weak. Some rows have no size entry. The others give once, few or many, or a class for an expanded clone.

clone_size: .
j_call: TRBJ2-7
v_call: TRBV28
cdr3_length: 15
d_call: .
cdr3_nt: TGTGCCAGCAGTCCCTTATTGGGGCCCTCGTACGAGCAGTACTTC
cdr3_aa: CASSPLLGPSYEQYF

clone_size: .
j_call: TRBJ2-7
v_call: TRBV23-1
cdr3_length: 18
d_call: TRBD1
cdr3_nt: TGCGCCAGCAGTCAATCTGAGGGATGCCGGGACAGGGGGAACGAGCAGTACTTC
cdr3_aa: CASSQSEGCRDRGNEQYF

clone_size: .
j_call: TRBJ1-4
v_call: TRBV2
cdr3_length: 16
d_call: .
cdr3_nt: TGTGCCAGCAGGAGAACCGGGGAACAAACTAATGAAAAACTGTTTTTT
cdr3_aa: CASRRTGEQTNEKLFF

clone_size: .
j_call: TRBJ1-2
v_call: TRBV2
cdr3_length: 13
d_call: TRBD1
cdr3_nt: TGTGCCAGCAGTACAGGGGGCAACTATGGCTACACCTTC
cdr3_aa: CASSTGGNYGYTF

clone_size: .
j_call: TRBJ2-7
v_call: TRBV27
cdr3_length: 13
d_call: .
cdr3_nt: TGTGCCAGCAGTTTTGAACTGAGTGGAGAGCAGTACTTC
cdr3_aa: CASSFELSGEQYF

clone_size: .
j_call: TRBJ1-2
v_call: TRBV6-1
cdr3_length: 15
d_call: TRBD1
cdr3_nt: TGTGCCAGCAGTGCTGGGACAGGGGAGCACTATGGCTACACCTTC
cdr3_aa: CASSAGTGEHYGYTF

clone_size: .
j_call: TRBJ2-7
v_call: TRBV4-1
cdr3_length: 15
d_call: .
cdr3_nt: TGCGCCAGCAGCCAGGTTGTCACAGGCTCCTACGAGCAGTACTTC
cdr3_aa: CASSQVVTGSYEQYF

clone_size: .
j_call: TRBJ1-4
v_call: TRBV25-1
cdr3_length: 13
d_call: .
cdr3_nt: TGTGCCAGCAGTGAATGGGGTAATGAAAAACTGTTTTTT
cdr3_aa: CASSEWGNEKLFF

clone_size: few
j_call: TRBJ2-7
v_call: TRBV7-9
cdr3_length: 13
d_call: TRBD1
cdr3_nt: TGTGCCAGCAGCCCGCCGGGACAGCTCTTCGCGTACTTC
cdr3_aa: CASSPPGQLFAYF

clone_size: .
j_call: TRBJ2-3
v_call: TRBV27
cdr3_length: 14
d_call: .
cdr3_nt: TGTGCCAGCAGTTTAAGACGTTTAACAGATACGCAGTATTTT
cdr3_aa: CASSLRRLTDTQYF

clone_size: .
j_call: TRBJ1-6
v_call: TRBV7-9
cdr3_length: 13
d_call: .
cdr3_nt: TGTGCCAGCAAATATGGGGGGAATTCACCCCTCCACTTT
cdr3_aa: CASKYGGNSPLHF

clone_size: once
j_call: TRBJ1-4
v_call: TRBV15
cdr3_length: 17
d_call: .
cdr3_nt: TGTGCCACCAGCGAGGAAGCCGGGACACTAATTAATGAAAAACTGTTTTTT
cdr3_aa: CATSEEAGTLINEKLFF

clone_size: .
j_call: TRBJ2-1
v_call: TRBV7-9
cdr3_length: 16
d_call: TRBD1
cdr3_nt: TGTGCCAGCAGCCACAGGGGCGGAACCGAAAACAATGAGCAGTTCTTC
cdr3_aa: CASSHRGGTENNEQFF

clone_size: .
j_call: TRBJ1-6
v_call: TRBV5-5
cdr3_length: 15
d_call: .
cdr3_nt: TGTGCCAGCACAGGCCCGGACAGCGTAAATTCACCCCTCCACTTT
cdr3_aa: CASTGPDSVNSPLHF

clone_size: .
j_call: TRBJ1-2
v_call: TRBV30
cdr3_length: 13
d_call: .
cdr3_nt: TGTGCCTGGAGCCCTGGGACGGGTTTAAGCTACACCTTC
cdr3_aa: CAWSPGTGLSYTF

clone_size: .
j_call: TRBJ2-7
v_call: TRBV7-9
cdr3_length: 12
d_call: TRBD1
cdr3_nt: TGTGCCAGCGGGACAGGTGTCTACGAGCAGTACTTC
cdr3_aa: CASGTGVYEQYF

clone_size: .
j_call: TRBJ2-7
v_call: TRBV12-2
cdr3_length: 12
d_call: .
cdr3_nt: TGTGCCAGCAGCTTAGGGTCAGGGGAGCAGTACTTC
cdr3_aa: CASSLGSGEQYF

clone_size: .
j_call: TRBJ1-2
v_call: TRBV5-6
cdr3_length: 14
d_call: .
cdr3_nt: TGTGCCAGCAGCCAGACGGCGGTTCCCTATGGCTACACCTTC
cdr3_aa: CASSQTAVPYGYTF

clone_size: .
j_call: TRBJ2-1
v_call: TRBV4-2
cdr3_length: 14
d_call: .
cdr3_nt: TGTGCCAGCAGCCAGCCGGGACTCTCAAATGAGCAGTTCTTC
cdr3_aa: CASSQPGLSNEQFF

clone_size: .
j_call: TRBJ1-6
v_call: TRBV7-9
cdr3_length: 15
d_call: .
cdr3_nt: TGTGCCAGCAGCTTAGCACCCCAGTTTCTAGCACCCCTCCACTTT
cdr3_aa: CASSLAPQFLAPLHF

clone_size: once
j_call: TRBJ2-5
v_call: TRBV7-8
cdr3_length: 14
d_call: .
cdr3_nt: TGTGCCAGCAGCTTAGGACTGTTACAAGAGACCCAGTACTTC
cdr3_aa: CASSLGLLQETQYF

clone_size: .
j_call: TRBJ2-2
v_call: TRBV10-3
cdr3_length: 15
d_call: .
cdr3_nt: TGTGCCATCAGTGGAGACAGGTCGGGCACCGGGGAGCTGTTTTTT
cdr3_aa: CAISGDRSGTGELFF

clone_size: .
j_call: TRBJ2-5
v_call: TRBV19
cdr3_length: 14
d_call: TRBD2
cdr3_nt: TGTGCCAGTTCGCTAGCGGGGGGGCATGAGACCCAGTACTTC
cdr3_aa: CASSLAGGHETQYF

clone_size: .
j_call: TRBJ2-7
v_call: TRBV5-4
cdr3_length: 14
d_call: TRBD1
cdr3_nt: TGTGCCAGCAGCCGGGACAGGGACTCCTACGAGCAGTACTTC
cdr3_aa: CASSRDRDSYEQYF

clone_size: .
j_call: TRBJ1-2
v_call: TRBV11-2
cdr3_length: 16
d_call: .
cdr3_nt: TGTGCCAGCAGCTTAGCCGGACAGTCGCTTAACTATGGCTACACCTTC
cdr3_aa: CASSLAGQSLNYGYTF

clone_size: .
j_call: TRBJ2-7
v_call: TRBV5-6
cdr3_length: 14
d_call: .
cdr3_nt: TGTGCCAGCAGCAAAGGACAGAGCTCCTACGAGCAGTACTTC
cdr3_aa: CASSKGQSSYEQYF

clone_size: .
j_call: TRBJ1-4
v_call: TRBV18
cdr3_length: 14
d_call: .
cdr3_nt: TGTGCCAGCTCGCCACCAGTCGGGGTTCGGGAAATGTTTTTT
cdr3_aa: CASSPPVGVREMFF

clone_size: .
j_call: TRBJ2-2
v_call: TRBV6-6
cdr3_length: 14
d_call: TRBD2
cdr3_nt: TGTGCCAGCAGCCCGGTGGGGAGGGGCGGGGAGCTGTTTTTT
cdr3_aa: CASSPVGRGGELFF

clone_size: .
j_call: TRBJ1-5
v_call: TRBV6-5
cdr3_length: 14
d_call: TRBD1
cdr3_nt: TGTGCCAGCCGTGGACAGGGTCTCAATCAGCCCCAGCATTTT
cdr3_aa: CASRGQGLNQPQHF

clone_size: once
j_call: TRBJ2-1
v_call: TRBV6-6
cdr3_length: 16
d_call: TRBD2
cdr3_nt: TGTGCCAGCAAAACTGTCGCGGGGGGAACGTGGGGGGAGCAGTTCTTC
cdr3_aa: CASKTVAGGTWGEQFF

clone_size: .
j_call: TRBJ2-5
v_call: TRBV15
cdr3_length: 16
d_call: .
cdr3_nt: TGTGCCACCAGCAACCCCGAGACAGCCAGGAGGGAGACCCAGTACTTC
cdr3_aa: CATSNPETARRETQYF

clone_size: .
j_call: TRBJ2-7
v_call: TRBV27
cdr3_length: 16
d_call: .
cdr3_nt: TGTGCCAGCAGTTTGAAGGCCGGACTTAGCTCTTACGAGCAGTACTTC
cdr3_aa: CASSLKAGLSSYEQYF

clone_size: .
j_call: TRBJ2-7
v_call: TRBV5-1
cdr3_length: 11
d_call: .
cdr3_nt: TGCGCCAGCAGCTCCTCTAGGGGACAGTACTTC
cdr3_aa: CASSSSRGQYF

clone_size: .
j_call: TRBJ2-2
v_call: TRBV6-5
cdr3_length: 15
d_call: TRBD1
cdr3_nt: TGTGCCAGCAGTAAGGAGACAGGGGCCCCCGGGGAGCTGTTTTTT
cdr3_aa: CASSKETGAPGELFF

clone_size: .
j_call: TRBJ2-5
v_call: TRBV29-1
cdr3_length: 15
d_call: .
cdr3_nt: TGCAGCGTTGTGTACAGCGAACTGACTCAAGAGACCCAGTACTTC
cdr3_aa: CSVVYSELTQETQYF

clone_size: .
j_call: TRBJ2-1
v_call: TRBV9
cdr3_length: 17
d_call: TRBD1
cdr3_nt: TGTGCCAGCAGCGCGACGGGGACAGGGAGCTCCTACAATGAGCAGTTCTTC
cdr3_aa: CASSATGTGSSYNEQFF

clone_size: .
j_call: TRBJ2-1
v_call: TRBV9
cdr3_length: 15
d_call: .
cdr3_nt: TGTGCCAGCAGCGATCAGGGGGGGACCTACAATGAGCAGTTCTTC
cdr3_aa: CASSDQGGTYNEQFF

clone_size: .
j_call: TRBJ2-3
v_call: TRBV6-4
cdr3_length: 13
d_call: .
cdr3_nt: TGTGCCAGCAGTGAGGGCGACACAGATACGCAGTATTTT
cdr3_aa: CASSEGDTDTQYF

clone_size: once
j_call: TRBJ2-7
v_call: TRBV7-9
cdr3_length: 13
d_call: TRBD2
cdr3_nt: TGTGCCAGCAGCTCGAGCGGGACCCCCGAGCAGTACTTC
cdr3_aa: CASSSSGTPEQYF

clone_size: .
j_call: TRBJ2-7
v_call: TRBV30
cdr3_length: 11
d_call: .
cdr3_nt: TGTGCCTGGCGAAGGGACTCCGAGCAGTACTTC
cdr3_aa: CAWRRDSEQYF

clone_size: .
j_call: TRBJ2-5
v_call: TRBV4-1
cdr3_length: 16
d_call: TRBD2
cdr3_nt: TGCGCCAGCAGCCAAGTTACGGCGGGGGGGCGAGGGACCCAGTACTTC
cdr3_aa: CASSQVTAGGRGTQYF

clone_size: .
j_call: TRBJ1-2
v_call: TRBV11-2
cdr3_length: 17
d_call: .
cdr3_nt: TGTGCCAGCAGCTTATGGGTTAAGACAGGCTCTAACTATGGCTACACCTTC
cdr3_aa: CASSLWVKTGSNYGYTF

clone_size: once
j_call: TRBJ2-1
v_call: TRBV27
cdr3_length: 14
d_call: .
cdr3_nt: TGTGCCAGCAGTTTACCCGGGACTGTCAATGAGCAGTTCTTC
cdr3_aa: CASSLPGTVNEQFF

clone_size: .
j_call: TRBJ1-2
v_call: TRBV13
cdr3_length: 15
d_call: TRBD1
cdr3_nt: TGTGCCAGCAGCTTGGGGGACAGTTCTAACTATGGCTACACCTTC
cdr3_aa: CASSLGDSSNYGYTF